This T cell receptor beta chain was sequenced during a study of T cells after yellow fever vaccination. This clonotype was recorded at least ten times. Using its own MiXCR run on the 5' RACE reads, TCRdb lists one record per CDR3 protein. Of 150,000 to 200,000 distinct CDR3 sequences listed, roughly 6.2% were seen once; the top ten hold 2.5% to 3.5%. The CDR3 runs 13 residues. CDR1 is SEHNR and CDR2 is FQNEAQ in the germline V gene (reference sequence). The germline V and J ends were trimmed by 6 bases and 2 bases, with 10 bases remaining between them. This clonotype originated in a man aged 18 to 30 who received the YFV17D yellow fever vaccine. The V and J genes are TRBV7-9 and TRBJ1-2; D perhaps matches TRBD1 (6 bases). The sample here was CD4+ T cells sorted from PBMCs, taken on the day of the first yellow fever vaccination. The CDR3 DNA reads as TGTGCCAGCAGGAATCAGGGGAACTATGGCTACACCTTC. Protein sequence: CASRNQGNYGYTF.